Described below is a single T cell receptor beta chain sequence and its context. Its antigen remains unknown. The CDR3 runs to 11 residues. Looked up from germline, CDR1 is DFQATT and CDR2 is SNEGSKA (reference sequence). This sample stems from a study of monozygotic twins with inflammatory bowel disease. Study observations and caveats: It was not supported that a single strong signal or clonotype was associated with IBD.

Amplification of TCRalpha and TCRbeta cDNA involved two nested PCRs that ran for 16 and 9 cycles. TCRdb reprocessed the 5' RACE reads, with one entry per CDR3 protein and no DNA. The sample table includes 400,000 or so distinct CDR3 sequences. Sequenced sample: blood. The origin of this receptor is a human donor with ulcerative colitis or Crohn's disease, or a healthy co-twin of an affected twin (not recorded which). The chain has TRBV20-1 and TRBJ2-4; TCRdb designates TRBD1, a call that cannot be tested without DNA. The CDR3 loop is CSAGRTGVVYF.